This T cell receptor (beta chain) appears in the sequencing data of a study of post-analysis software for immune sequencing data. The wider study: Relapsing-remitting, secondary progressive and progressive-relapsing forms made up the multiple sclerosis disease courses. Study findings and constraints: Multiple sclerosis was associated with a significant reduction in normalized Chao1 diversity relative to controls. Relative to controls, patients had 4 or 5 TRBV segments at higher frequency, with TRBV5-6, TRBV5-1 and TRBV20-1 among these. The F measure placed samples prepared in the same batch into strongly shared clusters.

This clonotype was counted between two and nine times. Its antigen is currently unknown. V gave up 1 base and J gave up 7 bases, with 14 bases separating them. The CDR3 loop spans 15 amino acids. Germline V gene data show CDR1 as PRHDT and CDR2 as FYEKMQ (reference sequence). Libraries were made from TCR beta cDNA, and they carried unique molecular identifiers. About 500,000 cDNA molecules came from around 1 to 9.1 million T cells. TCRdb re-called the PCR reads with MiXCR, one entry per CDR3 protein. The table includes 350,000 to 450,000 distinct CDR3 sequences, around 37% detected once. The TCR sequence derives from a girl aged 10 to 17 with multiple sclerosis. The rearrangement joins TRBV13 to TRBJ2-1; D is possibly TRBD2 (7 bases). Specimen: blood. The CDR3 nucleotides read TGTGCCAGCAGCTTAGAGGGGGAGGGAAATAATGAGCAGTTCTTC. The encoded protein is CASSLEGEGNNEQFF.